Detailed here is one T cell receptor (beta chain). Source study methods: Reference gene primer amplification gave nucleated cell count estimates. Clones were sequenced by immunoSEQ multiplex PCR, and TCRdb holds only the in-frame ones, with some missing. V, J and clone size derive from that table, while D and trimming were established from the DNA sequence. The sample consists of approximately 45,000 clones, around 87% of them appearing once. The sample comes from a study of blood T cell repertoires in COVID-19. Study-wide background: The cDNA or gDNA used as material had been derived from T cells, B-cell-depleted T cells, or PBMCs.

Germline trimming cut 1 base from V and 4 bases from J; bases unmatched to any gene: 3. The germline CDR1 and CDR2 sequences are SEHNR and FQNEAQ (reference sequence). CDR3 length equals 14 residues. The source is a man aged 35-49 years with COVID-19, enrolled during active disease. The specimen was peripheral blood. This chain joins TRBV7-9 and TRBJ2-5, with 7 bases that match TRBD2. The CDR3 DNA follows: TGTGCCAGCAGCTTAGGGGGGGGACGAGAGACCCAGTACTTC. This codes for CASSLGGGRETQYF.